The sequence of this T cell receptor (beta chain) was determined in a study of Ad26.COV2.S vaccination and SARS-CoV-2 variants. Study information: Intramuscular Ad26.COV2.S at 5x10^10 or 1x10^11 viral particles. Broader study findings: Vaccinees showed greater spike-specific TCR breadth than placebo recipients. Spike-specific CD8+ and CD4+ T cell responses reportedly showed substantial breadth after vaccination.

The CDR3 runs 16 residues. V shed 2 bases and J 6 bases; nucleotides not matched to a gene: 13. Looked up from germline, CDR1 is KGHSH and CDR2 is LQKENI. As for treatment: about 20 received Ad26.COV2.S at low or high dose, single or two shots; several received placebo; per-sample allocation not given. It was on day 63 after the first vaccine or placebo injection that samples were taken. Here immunoSEQ multiplex PCR was the method, and the copy in TCRdb shows in-frame clones only, minus some. The table shows roughly 320,000 clones, with around 84% occurring only once. Worth noting for this clone: Its matching antigen is unknown.

The receptor was derived from a person between 18 and 65 years old who received the Ad26.COV2.S COVID-19 vaccine or a placebo. This chain links TRBV18 with TRBJ2-7, with TRBD2 identical over 7 bases. Sequenced material: peripheral blood, taken in a trial of Ad26.COV2.S vaccine versus placebo. CDR3: CASSPGRAFTTSEQYF. DNA of the CDR3: TGTGCCAGCTCACCAGGGAGGGCCTTTACTACTTCCGAGCAGTACTTC.